Listed below are T cell receptor beta chains from one sample, sequenced in a study of T cell responses to AZD1222 COVID-19 vaccine. The table came from immunoSEQ multiplex PCR; TCRdb's copy has only in-frame clones and leaves some out. The table records about 130,000 clones, about nine tenths of them present only once. Specimen: peripheral blood, collected on day 0 of AZD1222 vaccination. Source of these receptors: an adult in good health. Both conserved end residues are part of each CDR3. The D gene is left open where the match is weak. Rows may omit the clone size; those that give it use once, few, many or a size class.

J,D,size,V,CDR3,DNA
TRBJ2-2,-,-,TRBV7-8,CASSLGSGTGELFF,TGTGCCAGCAGCTTAGGTTCGGGTACCGGGGAGCTGTTTTTT
TRBJ1-1,-,-,TRBV14,CASSQDLFRVNTEAFF,TGTGCCAGCAGCCAAGATCTTTTTCGGGTGAACACTGAAGCTTTCTTT
TRBJ2-7,TRBD2,-,TRBV11-3,CASSQGGSSYEQYF,TGTGCCAGCAGCCAGGGCGGGAGCTCCTACGAGCAGTACTTC
TRBJ1-2,TRBD1,-,TRBV28,CASSSRTGVGYGYTF,TGTGCCAGCAGTTCCCGGACAGGGGTTGGCTATGGCTACACCTTC
TRBJ1-1,-,-,TRBV27,CASSSLGPNTEAFF,TGTGCCAGCAGTTCATTGGGACCGAACACTGAAGCTTTCTTT
TRBJ2-7,TRBD1,-,TRBV6-5,CASSYSTDRVYEQYF,TGTGCCAGCAGTTACTCCACGGACAGGGTCTACGAGCAGTACTTC
TRBJ2-7,-,few,TRBV12-3/TRBV12-4,CASSLRDEQYF,TGTGCCAGCAGTCTCAGGGACGAGCAGTACTTC
TRBJ1-3,-,once,TRBV5-1,CASSVGSSGNTIYF,TGCGCCAGCAGTGTGGGGAGCTCTGGAAACACCATATATTTT
TRBJ2-2,-,-,TRBV4-3,CASSQDGSGELFF,TGCGCCAGCAGCCAAGATGGTTCCGGGGAGCTGTTTTTT
TRBJ1-2,TRBD1,-,TRBV11-2,CASSPGQDYGYTF,TGTGCCAGCAGCCCAGGACAGGACTATGGCTACACCTTC
TRBJ2-2,-,-,TRBV6-2/TRBV6-3,CASSATSSAATGELFF,TGTGCCAGCAGTGCCACTAGTTCGGCGGCCACCGGGGAGCTGTTTTTT
TRBJ1-1,-,medium-sized,TRBV28,CASSLEVGENTEAFF,TGTGCCAGCAGTTTAGAGGTAGGAGAGAACACTGAAGCTTTCTTT
TRBJ2-7,TRBD1,-,TRBV24-1,CATSDPRDREYEQYF,TGTGCCACCAGTGATCCCCGGGACAGGGAATACGAGCAGTACTTC
TRBJ1-3,-,-,TRBV4-3,CASSQEPPSSGNTIYF,TGCGCCAGCAGCCAAGAACCCCCGAGCTCTGGAAACACCATATATTTT
TRBJ1-1,-,-,TRBV18,CASSPGPFEAFF,TGTGCCAGCTCACCAGGTCCATTTGAAGCTTTCTTT
TRBJ1-1,TRBD1,-,TRBV6-2/TRBV6-3,CASSGRDRATEAFF,TGTGCCAGCAGTGGCCGGGACAGAGCCACTGAAGCTTTCTTT
TRBJ2-5,-,once,TRBV29-1,CSVRGTLLETQYF,TGCAGCGTTCGCGGGACACTCCTTGAGACCCAGTACTTC
TRBJ2-2,TRBD1,-,TRBV11-1,CASSPRRDSNTGELFF,TGTGCCAGCAGCCCCCGCCGGGACAGCAACACCGGGGAGCTGTTTTTT
TRBJ2-3,-,-,TRBV25-1,CASSDTGLTDTQYF,TGTGCCAGCAGTGACACAGGGCTCACAGATACGCAGTATTTT
TRBJ2-1,TRBD2,-,TRBV30,CAWSGTRVEQFF,TGTGCCTGGAGTGGGACTAGGGTTGAGCAGTTCTTC
TRBJ1-6,-,-,TRBV2,CASSERQASNSPLHF,TGTGCCAGCAGTGAACGGCAGGCTTCTAATTCACCCCTCCACTTT
TRBJ2-7,TRBD1,once,TRBV28,CASSLRGTGDYEQYF,TGTGCCAGCAGTTTAAGGGGGACAGGGGATTACGAGCAGTACTTC
TRBJ1-2,-,-,TRBV6-5,CASSYSRGRGNYGYTF,TGTGCCAGCAGTTACTCGAGGGGTCGAGGGAACTATGGCTACACCTTC
TRBJ2-7,-,-,TRBV19,CASSFPSSYEQYF,TGTGCCAGTAGCTTCCCGAGCTCCTACGAGCAGTACTTC
TRBJ1-5,TRBD1,once,TRBV10-3,CAISEGQGAGQPQHF,TGTGCCATCAGTGAGGGACAGGGGGCTGGTCAGCCCCAGCATTTT
TRBJ2-7,TRBD1,-,TRBV5-5,CASSRPGQGAREQYF,TGTGCCAGCAGCCGGCCGGGACAGGGGGCTCGGGAGCAGTACTTC
TRBJ2-2,-,-,TRBV15,CATSRAIVAGELFF,TGTGCCACCAGCAGAGCAATCGTGGCCGGGGAGCTGTTTTTT
TRBJ2-3,-,-,TRBV7-9,CASSYRGRGKYTDTQYF,TGTGCCAGCAGCTACAGGGGGAGGGGAAAGTACACAGATACGCAGTATTTT
TRBJ2-3,-,-,TRBV4-3,CASSQGASSTDTQYF,TGCGCCAGCAGCCAAGGAGCGTCTAGCACAGATACGCAGTATTTT
TRBJ1-2,-,-,TRBV30,CASKPGGYGYTF,TGTGCCTCTAAACCCGGGGGCTATGGCTACACCTTC
TRBJ2-3,-,-,TRBV7-9,CASIRGKGDTQYF,TGTGCCAGCATCCGCGGGAAGGGAGATACGCAGTATTTT
TRBJ1-1,-,-,TRBV11-2,CASSLTANTEAFF,TGTGCCAGCAGCCTCACAGCGAACACTGAAGCTTTCTTT
TRBJ1-5,TRBD1,-,TRBV7-2,CASRPGGSNQPQHF,TGTGCCAGCAGGCCAGGGGGTAGCAATCAGCCCCAGCATTTT
TRBJ1-2,-,-,TRBV10-3,CAISEFTVQGYTF,TGTGCCATCAGTGAGTTTACGGTGCAAGGCTACACCTTC
TRBJ1-3,-,-,TRBV5-1,CASSLGRTGNTIYF,TGCGCCAGCAGCCTGGGACGGACTGGAAACACCATATATTTT
TRBJ2-7,-,-,TRBV11-3,CASSLNRDYEQYF,TGTGCCAGCAGCCTAAACAGAGACTACGAGCAGTACTTC
TRBJ2-2,TRBD1,-,TRBV19,CASSIDRVGTGELFF,TGTGCCAGTAGTATCGACAGGGTTGGCACCGGGGAGCTGTTTTTT
TRBJ2-7,-,-,TRBV5-4,CASSLSGQRGTEQYF,TGTGCCAGCAGCCTGAGCGGGCAGAGGGGCACCGAGCAGTACTTC
TRBJ2-1,-,-,TRBV11-2,CASSLGGASYNEQFF,TGTGCCAGCAGCTTAGGTGGGGCCTCCTACAATGAGCAGTTCTTC
TRBJ2-2,-,-,TRBV7-9,CAISGGEKATGELFF,TGTGCCATATCCGGTGGGGAAAAGGCCACCGGGGAGCTGTTTTTT
TRBJ1-2,TRBD1,-,TRBV6-2/TRBV6-3,CASSSRQGSVYGYTF,TGTGCCAGCAGTTCTCGACAGGGTAGTGTCTATGGCTACACCTTC
TRBJ2-5,-,-,TRBV12-3/TRBV12-4,CASSLTEETQYF,TGTGCCAGCAGTTTGACTGAAGAGACCCAGTACTTC